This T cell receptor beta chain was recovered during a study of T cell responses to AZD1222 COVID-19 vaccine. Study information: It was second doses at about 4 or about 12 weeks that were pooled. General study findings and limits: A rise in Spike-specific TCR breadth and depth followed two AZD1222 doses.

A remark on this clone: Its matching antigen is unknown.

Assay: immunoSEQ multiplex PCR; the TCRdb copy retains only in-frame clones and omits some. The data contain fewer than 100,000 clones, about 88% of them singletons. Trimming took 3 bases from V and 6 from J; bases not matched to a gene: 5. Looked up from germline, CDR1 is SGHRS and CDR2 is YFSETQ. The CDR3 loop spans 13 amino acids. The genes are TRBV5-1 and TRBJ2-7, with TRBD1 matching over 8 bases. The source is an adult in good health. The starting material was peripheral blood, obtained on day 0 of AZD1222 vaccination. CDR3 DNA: TGCGCCAGCAGCTCTGGACAGGGAGGCGAGCAGTACTTC. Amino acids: CASSSGQGGEQYF.